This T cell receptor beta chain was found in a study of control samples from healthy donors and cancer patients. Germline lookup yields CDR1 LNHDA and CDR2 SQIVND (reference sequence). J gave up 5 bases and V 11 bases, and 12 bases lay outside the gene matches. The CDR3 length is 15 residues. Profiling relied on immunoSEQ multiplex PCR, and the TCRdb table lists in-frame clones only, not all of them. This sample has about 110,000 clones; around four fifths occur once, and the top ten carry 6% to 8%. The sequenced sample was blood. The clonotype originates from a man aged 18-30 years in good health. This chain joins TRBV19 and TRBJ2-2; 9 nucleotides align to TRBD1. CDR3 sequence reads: CAAHPGTGRTGELFF. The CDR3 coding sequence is TGTGCCGCTCACCCGGGGACAGGGCGGACCGGGGAGCTGTTTTTT.